The rows below give T cell receptor beta chains drawn from one sample of a study of blood T cell repertoires in COVID-19. Repertoires were generated with immunoSEQ multiplex PCR, while TCRdb's copy carries only in-frame clones and drops some. This table holds 25,000 to 35,000 clones, 90% found once. The sample comprised peripheral blood. These receptors were obtained from a human donor in a cohort sampled during active COVID-19. The CDR3 runs from the conserved cysteine through the conserved F or W. Fields, in order: D gene, clone size, J gene, V gene, CDR3 protein, CDR3 DNA. A D gene is named only where the DNA matches it firmly. Only some rows state a clone size, as once, few, many or a class for expanded clones.

>TRBD1|.|TRBJ1-1|TRBV5-1
CASSLTGGTEAFF
TGCGCCAGCAGCTTGACAGGGGGCACTGAAGCTTTCTTT
>.|.|TRBJ1-1|TRBV28
CASHQSGMNTEAFF
TGTGCCAGCCACCAATCCGGTATGAACACTGAAGCTTTCTTT
>TRBD1|.|TRBJ2-5|TRBV13
CASSFRGLGEETQYF
TGTGCCAGCAGCTTCAGGGGGCTAGGTGAAGAGACCCAGTACTTC
>.|few|TRBJ2-5|TRBV27
CASSLRGPLETQYF
TGTGCCAGCAGTTTGCGAGGGCCTTTGGAGACCCAGTACTTC
>TRBD2|.|TRBJ2-7|TRBV3-1/TRBV3-2
CASSQDWLAGEQYF
TGTGCCAGCAGCCAAGATTGGCTAGCGGGGGAGCAGTACTTC
>TRBD2|.|TRBJ2-3|TRBV6-2/TRBV6-3
CASSSTSGSGPDTQYF
TGTGCCAGCAGTTCAACTAGCGGGAGTGGTCCAGATACGCAGTATTTT
>.|.|TRBJ1-4|TRBV28
CASSFSTTNEKLFF
TGTGCCAGCAGTTTTAGTACAACTAATGAAAAACTGTTTTTT
>TRBD1|.|TRBJ1-2|TRBV19
CASSIDRGAYGYTF
TGTGCCAGTAGTATAGACAGGGGGGCCTATGGCTACACCTTC
>TRBD2|.|TRBJ2-5|TRBV6-2/TRBV6-3
CASSLTGLAIETQYF
TGTGCCAGCAGTCTTACCGGACTAGCCATAGAGACCCAGTACTTC
>TRBD2|.|TRBJ2-3|TRBV9
CASSVSGTSTDTQYF
TGTGCCAGCAGCGTTAGCGGGACTAGCACAGATACGCAGTATTTT
>.|.|TRBJ1-5|TRBV12-3/TRBV12-4
CASSVSRDQPQHF
TGTGCCAGCAGTGTCAGCAGGGATCAGCCCCAGCATTTT
>TRBD1|.|TRBJ2-7|TRBV2
CASSGDRGRYEQYF
TGTGCCAGCAGTGGGGACAGGGGTAGGTACGAGCAGTACTTC
>.|.|TRBJ2-1|TRBV12-1
CASSRFGLVHNEQFF
TGTGCCAGCTCTCGTTTTGGGCTGGTCCACAATGAGCAGTTCTTC
>.|once|TRBJ1-1|TRBV18
CASSRDTNTEAFF
TGTGCCAGCTCTCGGGACACGAACACTGAAGCTTTCTTT
>.|.|TRBJ1-3|TRBV5-1
CASSLGPGHSGNTIYF
TGCGCCAGCAGCTTGGGCCCGGGACACTCTGGAAACACCATATATTTT
>TRBD2|.|TRBJ2-1|TRBV10-3
CVISESTASGDNNEQFF
TGTGTCATCAGTGAGTCGACGGCTAGCGGGGACAACAATGAGCAGTTCTTC
>TRBD1|.|TRBJ1-4|TRBV5-1
CASSSGQAAEKLFF
TGCGCCAGCAGCTCGGGACAGGCAGCCGAAAAACTGTTTTTT
>TRBD1|.|TRBJ1-1|TRBV18
CASSPLGTGHTEAFF
TGTGCCAGCTCACCACTGGGGACAGGGCATACTGAAGCTTTCTTT
>TRBD2|once|TRBJ2-5|TRBV2
CASTMTSSGEETQYF
TGTGCCAGCACCATGACCTCTAGCGGCGAAGAGACCCAGTACTTC
>TRBD1|.|TRBJ1-4|TRBV11-2
CASSLGGGTANEKLFF
TGTGCCAGCAGCTTAGGGGGCGGGACAGCTAATGAAAAACTGTTTTTT
>.|.|TRBJ2-7|TRBV5-1
CASSLGVTTYEQYF
TGCGCCAGCAGCCTAGGAGTAACTACCTACGAGCAGTACTTC
>TRBD2|.|TRBJ2-7|TRBV2
CASSTSGSSYEQYF
TGTGCCAGCAGTACTAGCGGGAGTAGCTACGAGCAGTACTTC
>TRBD2|.|TRBJ2-1|TRBV11-2
CASSLVWPSGNEQFF
TGTGCCAGCAGCTTAGTTTGGCCTAGCGGGAATGAGCAGTTCTTC
>TRBD2|.|TRBJ2-1|TRBV19
CASSTLTSVLAEQFF
TGTGCCAGTAGTACTCTGACTAGCGTGTTAGCTGAGCAGTTCTTC
>TRBD2|.|TRBJ2-5|TRBV11-2
CASSLRPVSLAGKGTQYF
TGTGCCAGCAGCTTACGCCCCGTGTCACTAGCGGGAAAGGGGACCCAGTACTTC
>.|.|TRBJ1-5|TRBV6-2/TRBV6-3
CASSFDGHYNQPQHF
TGTGCCAGCAGCTTCGACGGACACTACAATCAGCCCCAGCATTTT
>TRBD1|.|TRBJ1-4|TRBV19
CASRYRGNEKLFF
TGTGCCAGTAGGTACAGGGGTAATGAAAAACTGTTTTTT
>TRBD1|.|TRBJ1-2|TRBV30
CAWSKGQGSFGYTF
TGTGCCTGGAGTAAGGGACAGGGGTCCTTCGGCTACACCTTC
>.|.|TRBJ1-2|TRBV18
CASSPVGPPSHYGYTF
TGTGCCAGCTCACCGGTTGGGCCCCCTTCCCACTATGGCTACACCTTC
>TRBD1|.|TRBJ2-7|TRBV11-3
CASSLTGTGEYEQYF
TGTGCCAGCAGCTTAACCGGGACAGGGGAATACGAGCAGTACTTC
>.|.|TRBJ1-1|TRBV19
CASSDLGGPAVFF
TGTGCCAGTAGTGACCTCGGGGGACCTGCAGTTTTCTTT
>TRBD2|.|TRBJ2-7|TRBV11-1
CASSFGTSVPYEQYF
TGTGCCAGCAGCTTCGGGACTAGCGTACCCTACGAGCAGTACTTC
>.|.|TRBJ2-6|TRBV4-3
CASSQSEVSGANVLTF
TGCGCCAGCAGCCAATCGGAGGTCTCTGGGGCCAACGTCCTGACTTTC
>.|.|TRBJ1-1|TRBV19
CASSIFGTEAFF
TGTGCCAGTAGTATCTTCGGCACTGAAGCTTTCTTT
>TRBD2|.|TRBJ2-7|TRBV13
CASSLGGLAGDLEQYF
TGTGCCAGCAGCTTAGGCGGACTAGCGGGAGATCTCGAGCAGTACTTC
>.|once|TRBJ1-1|TRBV12-5
CASALTANTEAFF
TGTGCTAGTGCCCTGACAGCGAACACTGAAGCTTTCTTT
>TRBD2|.|TRBJ2-7|TRBV10-3
CAISVVTSATSYEQYF
TGTGCCATCAGTGTGGTGACTAGCGCAACCTCCTACGAGCAGTACTTC
>TRBD2|.|TRBJ2-4|TRBV19
CASGPGTSGSGIAKNIQYF
TGTGCCAGCGGCCCCGGGACTAGCGGGAGTGGGATCGCCAAAAACATTCAGTACTTC
>TRBD1|once|TRBJ1-5|TRBV30
CAWSVLGGFNQPQHF
TGTGCCTGGAGTGTACTAGGGGGCTTCAATCAGCCCCAGCATTTT
>.|.|TRBJ1-2|TRBV20-1
CSAGDFYGYTF
TGCAGTGCTGGGGACTTCTATGGCTACACCTTC
>.|.|TRBJ2-7|TRBV15
CATSRDMEGSSEQYF
TGTGCCACCAGCAGAGATATGGAGGGTTCGTCAGAGCAGTACTTC
>TRBD1|.|TRBJ1-1|TRBV6-1
CASSEAGDRVEAFF
TGTGCCAGCAGTGAAGCTGGGGACAGGGTTGAAGCTTTCTTT
>TRBD2|.|TRBJ2-6|TRBV7-3
CASSLRGSGAAGANVLTF
TGTGCCAGCAGCTTGCGGGGGAGCGGGGCGGCTGGGGCCAACGTCCTGACTTTC
>.|once|TRBJ2-7|TRBV4-2
CASSQGRDSSHEQYF
TGTGCCAGCAGCCAAGGGCGGGACTCATCCCACGAGCAGTACTTC
>TRBD2|.|TRBJ2-1|TRBV19
CASSSPGTSGPYNEQFF
TGTGCCAGTAGTAGTCCCGGGACTAGCGGTCCCTACAATGAGCAGTTCTTC
>TRBD2|.|TRBJ2-3|TRBV5-6
CASSEPSGSKDTQYF
TGTGCCAGCAGCGAGCCTAGCGGGAGCAAAGATACGCAGTATTTT
>.|.|TRBJ2-7|TRBV5-4
CASSLGVTTTGEQYF
TGTGCCAGCAGCTTGGGGGTCACTACTACGGGGGAGCAGTACTTC
>TRBD2|once|TRBJ2-7|TRBV11-2
CASSSQAGRYEQYF
TGTGCCAGCAGCTCCCAAGCGGGAAGGTACGAGCAGTACTTC
>TRBD1|.|TRBJ2-7|TRBV3-1/TRBV3-2
CASSPRTGDRRYEQYF
TGTGCCAGCAGCCCCCGGACAGGCGATAGAAGGTACGAGCAGTACTTC
>.|once|TRBJ2-2|TRBV28
CASSWGASNTGELFF
TGTGCCAGCAGTTGGGGCGCGTCGAACACCGGGGAGCTGTTTTTT
>.|.|TRBJ1-5|TRBV19
CASKLDTHSNQPQHF
TGTGCCAGTAAGTTGGACACTCATAGCAATCAGCCCCAGCATTTT
>.|.|TRBJ2-3|TRBV11-3
CASSPHLNTDTQYF
TGTGCCAGCAGCCCGCACCTAAACACAGATACGCAGTATTTT
>.|.|TRBJ1-2|TRBV27
CASSLAATAVTGYTF
TGTGCCAGCAGTTTGGCCGCGACAGCAGTAACTGGCTACACCTTC
>.|once|TRBJ2-1|TRBV5-4
CASSLQGSYNEQFF
TGTGCCAGCAGCTTGCAGGGCTCCTACAATGAGCAGTTCTTC
>.|.|TRBJ2-2|TRBV18
CASSSTGTQNTGELFF
TGTGCCAGCTCATCAACCGGGACACAGAACACCGGGGAGCTGTTTTTT
>.|.|TRBJ2-5|TRBV11-2
CASSPAGVQETQYF
TGTGCCAGCAGCCCCGCAGGGGTCCAAGAGACCCAGTACTTC